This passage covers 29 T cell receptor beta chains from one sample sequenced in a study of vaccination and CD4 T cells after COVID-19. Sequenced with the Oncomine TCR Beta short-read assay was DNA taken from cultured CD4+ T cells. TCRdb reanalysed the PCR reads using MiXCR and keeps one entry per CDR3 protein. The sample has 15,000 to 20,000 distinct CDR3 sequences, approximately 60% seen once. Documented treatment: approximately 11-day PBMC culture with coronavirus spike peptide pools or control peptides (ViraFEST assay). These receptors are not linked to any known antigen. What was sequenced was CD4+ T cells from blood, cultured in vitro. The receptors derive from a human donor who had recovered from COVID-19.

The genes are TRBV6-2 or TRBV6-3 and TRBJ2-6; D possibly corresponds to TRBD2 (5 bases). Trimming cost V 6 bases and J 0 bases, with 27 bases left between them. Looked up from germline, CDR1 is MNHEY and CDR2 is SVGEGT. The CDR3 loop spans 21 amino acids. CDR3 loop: CASRRSGEGGPRSSGANVLTF. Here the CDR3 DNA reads TGTGCCAGCAGAAGATCTGGAGAGGGCGGCCCGAGAAGCTCTGGGGCCAACGTCCTGACTTTC.

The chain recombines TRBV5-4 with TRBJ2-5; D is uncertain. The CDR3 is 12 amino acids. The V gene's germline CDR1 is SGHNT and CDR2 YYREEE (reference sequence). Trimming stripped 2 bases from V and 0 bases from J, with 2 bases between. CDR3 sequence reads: CASSFHQETQYF. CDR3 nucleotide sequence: TGTGCCAGCAGCTTCCACCAAGAGACCCAGTACTTC. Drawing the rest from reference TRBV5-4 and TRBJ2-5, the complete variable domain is ETGVTQSPTHLIKTRGQQVTLRCSSQSGHNTVSWYQQALGQGPQFIFQYYREEENGRGNFPPRFSGLQFPNYSSELNVNALELDDSALYLCASSFHQETQYFGPGTRLLVL.

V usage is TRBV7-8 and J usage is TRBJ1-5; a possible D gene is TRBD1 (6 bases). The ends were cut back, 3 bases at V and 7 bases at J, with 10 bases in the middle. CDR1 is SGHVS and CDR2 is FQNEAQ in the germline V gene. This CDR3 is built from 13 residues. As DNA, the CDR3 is TGTGCCAGCAGCTTTGGGCAGGGGCAGCCCCAGCATTTT. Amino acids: CASSFGQGQPQHF.

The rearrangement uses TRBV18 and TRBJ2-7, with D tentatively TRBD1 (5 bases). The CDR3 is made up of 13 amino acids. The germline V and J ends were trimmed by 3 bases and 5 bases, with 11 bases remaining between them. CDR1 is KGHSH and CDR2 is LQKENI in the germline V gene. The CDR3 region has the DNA TGTGCCAGCTCACCTCAACAGGCAGACGAGCAGTACTTC. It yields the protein CASSPQQADEQYF.

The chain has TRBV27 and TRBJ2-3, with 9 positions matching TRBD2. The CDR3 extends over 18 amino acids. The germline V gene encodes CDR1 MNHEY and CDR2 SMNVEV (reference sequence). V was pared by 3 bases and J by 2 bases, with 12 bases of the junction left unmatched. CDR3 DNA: TGTGCCAGCAGTTTCTTAGGCGGTGCGGGAGGGATCACAGATACGCAGTATTTT. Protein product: CASSFLGGAGGITDTQYF.

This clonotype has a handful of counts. The CDR3 DNA follows: TGCAGTGCTAGAGATCCAGGTTTCGGTGAAAAACTGTTTTTT. Protein product: CSARDPGFGEKLFF. This sequence joins TRBV20-1 and TRBJ1-4; D gene ambiguous. The germline V gene encodes CDR1 DFQATT and CDR2 SNEGSKA (reference sequence). Trimming took 0 bases from V and 7 from J, leaving 12 bases between them. The CDR3 spans 14 residues.

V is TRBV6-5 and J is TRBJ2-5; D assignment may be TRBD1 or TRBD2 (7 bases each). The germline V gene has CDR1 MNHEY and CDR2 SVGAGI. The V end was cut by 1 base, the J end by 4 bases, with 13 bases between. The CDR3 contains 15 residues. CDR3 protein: CASSYWAGGGETQYF. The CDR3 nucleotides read TGTGCCAGCAGTTACTGGGCAGGGGGGGGAGAGACCCAGTACTTC.

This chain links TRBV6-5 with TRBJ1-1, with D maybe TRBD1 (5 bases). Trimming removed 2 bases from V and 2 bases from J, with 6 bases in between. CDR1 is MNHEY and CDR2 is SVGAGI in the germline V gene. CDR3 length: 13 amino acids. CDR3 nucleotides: TGTGCCAGCAGTTACAGGGGTAACACTGAAGCTTTCTTT. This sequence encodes CASSYRGNTEAFF.

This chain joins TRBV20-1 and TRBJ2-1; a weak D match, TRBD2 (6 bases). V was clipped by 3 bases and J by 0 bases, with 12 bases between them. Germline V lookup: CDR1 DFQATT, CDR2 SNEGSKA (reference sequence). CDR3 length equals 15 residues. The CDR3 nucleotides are TGCAGTGCTAGCCGGGCGGGGAGCTCCTACAATGAGCAGTTCTTC. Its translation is CSASRAGSSYNEQFF.

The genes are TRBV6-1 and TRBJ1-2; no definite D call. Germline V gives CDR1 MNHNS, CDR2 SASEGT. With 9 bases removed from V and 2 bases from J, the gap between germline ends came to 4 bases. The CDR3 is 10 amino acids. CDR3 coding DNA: TGTGCCAGTCGCAACTATGGCTACACCTTC. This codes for CASRNYGYTF.

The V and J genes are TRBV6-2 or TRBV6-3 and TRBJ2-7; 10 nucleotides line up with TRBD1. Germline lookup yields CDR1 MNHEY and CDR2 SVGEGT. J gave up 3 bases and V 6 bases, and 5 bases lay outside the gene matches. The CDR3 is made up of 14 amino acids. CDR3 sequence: CASRPGTGVYEQYF. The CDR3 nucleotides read TGTGCCAGCAGGCCCGGGACAGGGGTCTACGAGCAGTACTTC.

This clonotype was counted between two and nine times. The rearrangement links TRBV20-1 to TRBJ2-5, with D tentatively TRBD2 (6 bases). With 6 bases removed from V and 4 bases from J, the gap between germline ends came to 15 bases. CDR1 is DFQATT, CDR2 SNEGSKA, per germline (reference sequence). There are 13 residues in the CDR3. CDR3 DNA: TGCAGTGCCGGGGAGGTTGGCGTAGAGACCCAGTACTTC. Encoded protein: CSAGEVGVETQYF.

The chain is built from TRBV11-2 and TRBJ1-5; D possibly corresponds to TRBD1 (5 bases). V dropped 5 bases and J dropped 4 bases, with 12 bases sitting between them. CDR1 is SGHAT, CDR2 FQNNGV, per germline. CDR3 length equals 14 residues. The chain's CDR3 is CASSLGAVNQPQHF. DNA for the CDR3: TGTGCCAGCAGCCTAGGGGCGGTGAATCAGCCCCAGCATTTT.

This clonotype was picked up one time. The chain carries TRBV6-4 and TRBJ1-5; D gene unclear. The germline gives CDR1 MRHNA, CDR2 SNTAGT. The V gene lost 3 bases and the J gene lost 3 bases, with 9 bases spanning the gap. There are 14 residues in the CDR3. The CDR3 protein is CASSETHLNQPQHF. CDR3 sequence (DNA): TGTGCCAGCAGTGAGACACACCTCAATCAGCCCCAGCATTTT.

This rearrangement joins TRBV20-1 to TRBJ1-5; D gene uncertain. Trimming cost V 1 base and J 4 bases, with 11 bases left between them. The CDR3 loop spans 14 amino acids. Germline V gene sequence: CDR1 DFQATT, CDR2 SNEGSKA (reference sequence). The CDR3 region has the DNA TGCAGTGCTAGAGTTGGGCACGTAAATCAGCCCCAGCATTTT. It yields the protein CSARVGHVNQPQHF.

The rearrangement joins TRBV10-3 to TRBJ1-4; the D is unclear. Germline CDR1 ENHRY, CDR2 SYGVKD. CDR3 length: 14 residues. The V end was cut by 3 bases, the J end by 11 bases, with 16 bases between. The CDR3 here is CAISDSRDGEKLFF. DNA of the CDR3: TGTGCCATCAGTGACTCGAGAGACGGGGAGAAACTGTTTTTT.

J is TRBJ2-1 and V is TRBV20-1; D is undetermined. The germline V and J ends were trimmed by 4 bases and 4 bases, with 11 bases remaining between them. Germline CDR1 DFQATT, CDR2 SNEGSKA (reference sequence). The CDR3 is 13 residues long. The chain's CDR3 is CSANTRRYNEQFF. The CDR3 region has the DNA TGCAGTGCTAACACACGCCGTTACAATGAGCAGTTCTTC.

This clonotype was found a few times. CDR3 in amino acids: CASSRDSTYGYTF. For the CDR3, the DNA is TGTGCCAGCAGTCGGGATTCGACCTATGGCTACACCTTC. V usage is TRBV27 and J usage is TRBJ1-2; D remains ambiguous. The CDR3 extends over 13 amino acids. The germline V gene encodes CDR1 MNHEY and CDR2 SMNVEV (reference sequence). V lost 5 bases and J lost 4, with 11 bases in between.

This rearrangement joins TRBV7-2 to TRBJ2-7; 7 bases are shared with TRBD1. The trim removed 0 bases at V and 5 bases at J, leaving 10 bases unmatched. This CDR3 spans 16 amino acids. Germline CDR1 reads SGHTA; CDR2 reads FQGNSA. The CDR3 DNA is TGTGCCAGCAGCTTAGCTTCGGTCAGGGGGAACAACGAGCAGTACTTC. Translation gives CASSLASVRGNNEQYF.

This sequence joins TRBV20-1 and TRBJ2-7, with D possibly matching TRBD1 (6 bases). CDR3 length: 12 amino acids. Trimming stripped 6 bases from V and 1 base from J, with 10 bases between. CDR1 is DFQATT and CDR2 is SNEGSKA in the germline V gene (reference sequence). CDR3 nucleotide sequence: TGCAGTGCCGGTGGGACATCCTACGAGCAGTACTTC. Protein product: CSAGGTSYEQYF.

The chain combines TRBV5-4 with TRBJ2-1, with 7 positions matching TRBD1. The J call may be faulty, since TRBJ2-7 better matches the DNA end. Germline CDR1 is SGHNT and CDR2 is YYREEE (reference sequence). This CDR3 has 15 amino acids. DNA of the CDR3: TGTGCCAGCAGCTTTACTGCAGGGGGAGAAAGGCAGCAGTACTTC. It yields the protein CASSFTAGGERQQYF.

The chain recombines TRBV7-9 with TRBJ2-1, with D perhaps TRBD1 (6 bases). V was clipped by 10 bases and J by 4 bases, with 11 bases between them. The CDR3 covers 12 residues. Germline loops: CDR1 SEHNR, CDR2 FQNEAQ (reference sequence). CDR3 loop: CATGTIYNEQFF. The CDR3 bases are TGTGCCACTGGGACAATTTACAATGAGCAGTTCTTC.

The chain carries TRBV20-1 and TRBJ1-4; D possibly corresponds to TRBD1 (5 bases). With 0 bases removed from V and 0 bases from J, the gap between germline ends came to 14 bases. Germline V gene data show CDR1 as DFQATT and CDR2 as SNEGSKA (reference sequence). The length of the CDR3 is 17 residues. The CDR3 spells CSAREGGAPPTNEKLFF. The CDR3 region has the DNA TGCAGTGCTAGAGAGGGGGGAGCTCCGCCAACTAATGAAAAACTGTTTTTT.

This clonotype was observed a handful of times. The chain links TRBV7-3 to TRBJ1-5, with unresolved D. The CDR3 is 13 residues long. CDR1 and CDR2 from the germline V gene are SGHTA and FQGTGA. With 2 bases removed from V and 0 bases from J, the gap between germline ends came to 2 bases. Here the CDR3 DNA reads TGTGCCAGCAGCTTATCTAGCAATCAGCCCCAGCATTTT. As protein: CASSLSSNQPQHF.

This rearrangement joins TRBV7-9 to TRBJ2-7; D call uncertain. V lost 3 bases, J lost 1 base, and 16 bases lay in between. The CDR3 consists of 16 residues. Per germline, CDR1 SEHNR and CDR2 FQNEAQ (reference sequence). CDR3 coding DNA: TGTGCCAGCAGCTTCGGCCCACCAGGCCTGTCCTACGAGCAGTACTTC. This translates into CASSFGPPGLSYEQYF.

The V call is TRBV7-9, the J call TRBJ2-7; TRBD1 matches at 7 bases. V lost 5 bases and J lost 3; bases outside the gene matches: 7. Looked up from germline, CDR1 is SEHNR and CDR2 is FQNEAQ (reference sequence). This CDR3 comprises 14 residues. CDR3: CASSASQGIYEQYF. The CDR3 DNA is TGTGCCAGCAGCGCGTCACAGGGGATCTACGAGCAGTACTTC. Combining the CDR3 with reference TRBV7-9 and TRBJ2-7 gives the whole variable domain DTGVSQNPRHKITKRGQNVTFRCDPISEHNRLYWYRQTLGQGPEFLTYFQNEAQLEKSRLLSDRFSAERPKGSFSTLEIQRTEQGDSAMYLCASSASQGIYEQYFGPGTRLTVT.

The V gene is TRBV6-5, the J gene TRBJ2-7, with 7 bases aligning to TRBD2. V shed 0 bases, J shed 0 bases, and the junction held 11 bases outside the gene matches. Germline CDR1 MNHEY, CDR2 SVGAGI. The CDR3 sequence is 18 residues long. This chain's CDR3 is CASSYSGGRRPSSYEQYF. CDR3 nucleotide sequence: TGTGCCAGCAGTTACTCAGGCGGGAGACGACCTAGCTCCTACGAGCAGTACTTC.

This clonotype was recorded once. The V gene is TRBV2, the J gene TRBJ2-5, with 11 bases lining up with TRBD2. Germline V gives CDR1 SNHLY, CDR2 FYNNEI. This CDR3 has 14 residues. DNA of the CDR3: TGTGCAGTACTAGCGGGAGTTTTCCAAGAGACCCAGTACTTC. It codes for CAVLAGVFQETQYF.

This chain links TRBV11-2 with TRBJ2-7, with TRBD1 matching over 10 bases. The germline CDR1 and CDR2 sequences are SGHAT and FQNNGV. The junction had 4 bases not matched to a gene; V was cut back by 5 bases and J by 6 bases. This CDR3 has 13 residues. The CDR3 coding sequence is TGTGCCAGCAGCCCCTGGACAGGGGGCGAGCAGTACTTC. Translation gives CASSPWTGGEQYF.